A selection of T cell receptor beta chains follows, all from one sample in a study of shared clonotypes between healthy human individuals. Generated by immunoSEQ multiplex PCR, the TCRdb table keeps only in-frame clones and is missing some. The sample consists of about 600,000 clones, roughly 98% of them appearing once. The sequenced material came from naive CD8+ T cells sorted from blood. The receptors come from a man aged 25 to 45 in good health. Each CDR3 is given with its conserved first and last residue. Each record gives: D gene, V gene, CDR3 length, J gene, clone size, CDR3 protein, CDR3 DNA. A D gene is named only where the DNA matches it firmly. The listing skips clone size in some rows; elsewhere it reads once, few, many or a size class.

>TRBD2|TRBV28|13|TRBJ2-7|-
CASSLSGLGEQYF
TGTGCCAGCAGTTTATCCGGACTAGGCGAGCAGTACTTC
>-|TRBV4-3|15|TRBJ2-7|-
CASSHRIQGRQEQYF
TGCGCCAGCAGCCACCGCATACAGGGACGTCAGGAGCAGTACTTC
>TRBD2|TRBV7-9|14|TRBJ2-7|-
CASSLVGGRWEQYF
TGTGCCAGCAGCTTAGTAGGCGGGAGGTGGGAGCAGTACTTC
>TRBD2|TRBV6-6|15|TRBJ2-1|-
CASSLGLAGNNEQFF
TGTGCCAGCAGTCTCGGACTAGCGGGCAACAATGAGCAGTTCTTC
>-|TRBV7-9|13|TRBJ1-5|-
CASSGEGPQPQHF
TGTGCCAGCAGCGGGGAAGGGCCTCAGCCCCAGCATTTT
>TRBD2|TRBV11-2|17|TRBJ2-1|-
CASSLSSGRSKYNEQFF
TGTGCCAGCAGCTTATCTAGCGGGAGGTCTAAATACAATGAGCAGTTCTTC
>TRBD2|TRBV9|16|TRBJ2-5|-
CASSVGGTSGRGTQYF
TGTGCCAGCAGCGTAGGTGGGACTAGCGGGCGGGGGACCCAGTACTTC
>-|TRBV27|14|TRBJ2-7|-
CASSSGRGGYEQYF
TGTGCCAGCAGTTCCGGGAGAGGAGGCTACGAGCAGTACTTC
>TRBD2|TRBV27|16|TRBJ2-1|-
CASSPQAGGPYNEQFF
TGTGCCAGCAGTCCACAGGCGGGGGGCCCCTACAATGAGCAGTTCTTC
>-|TRBV29-1|15|TRBJ2-1|-
CSAIKNRDIYNEQFF
TGCAGCGCAATAAAAAACAGGGACATATACAATGAGCAGTTCTTC
>TRBD1|TRBV4-3|20|TRBJ1-4|-
CASSQVFGTGNGTTNEKLFF
TGCGCCAGCAGCCAAGTATTTGGGACAGGGAATGGTACAACTAATGAAAAACTGTTTTTT
>-|TRBV27|14|TRBJ1-2|-
CASSPRGGVYGYTF
TGTGCCAGCAGCCCCCGCGGGGGGGTCTATGGCTACACCTTC
>TRBD2|TRBV11-2|15|TRBJ2-5|-
CASSLGAGEGETQYF
TGTGCCAGCAGCTTAGGCGCGGGAGAGGGGGAGACCCAGTACTTC
>TRBD2|TRBV7-3|15|TRBJ2-1|-
CASSPVAGGYNEQFF
TGTGCCAGCAGCCCGGTAGCGGGGGGCTACAATGAGCAGTTCTTC
>-|TRBV28|13|TRBJ2-1|-
CASSLGSNNEQFF
TGTGCCAGCAGTTTGGGCAGCAACAATGAGCAGTTCTTC
>-|TRBV15|13|TRBJ1-2|-
CATSSEGNYGYTF
TGTGCCACCTCCTCTGAAGGGAACTATGGCTACACCTTC
>-|TRBV6-4|14|TRBJ2-4|-
CASSLIWAKNIQYF
TGTGCCAGCAGTCTCATATGGGCCAAAAACATTCAGTACTTC
>-|TRBV4-1|16|TRBJ1-1|-
CASSLLPDQGVDEAFF
TGCGCCAGCAGCCTACTCCCAGACCAGGGCGTCGATGAAGCTTTCTTT
>-|TRBV4-2|16|TRBJ1-2|-
CASSPTRGNHGYGYTF
TGTGCCAGCAGCCCGACACGGGGGAATCATGGCTATGGCTACACCTTC
>-|TRBV18|13|TRBJ2-7|-
CASSPPSSYEQYF
TGTGCCAGCTCACCACCATCGAGCTACGAGCAGTACTTC
>-|TRBV2|12|TRBJ1-1|-
CASTASGTEAFF
TGTGCCAGCACCGCCTCAGGGACTGAAGCTTTCTTT
>-|TRBV4-1|13|TRBJ2-7|-
CASSLPGTYEQYF
TGCGCCAGCAGCCTACCAGGAACCTACGAGCAGTACTTC
>-|TRBV6-1|12|TRBJ2-2|-
CASSALTGELFF
TGTGCCAGCAGTGCTCTTACCGGGGAGCTGTTTTTT
>TRBD1|TRBV28|15|TRBJ1-1|-
CASSLRDRENTEAFF
TGTGCCAGCAGTCTCCGGGACAGGGAGAACACTGAAGCTTTCTTT
>-|TRBV29-1|13|TRBJ2-1|-
CSLIGGAYNEQFF
TGCAGCCTAATTGGAGGGGCTTACAATGAGCAGTTCTTC
>-|TRBV7-9|14|TRBJ1-1|-
CASILYQGRTEAFF
TGTGCCAGCATCCTCTACCAAGGTCGGACTGAAGCTTTCTTT
>-|TRBV9|14|TRBJ2-1|few
CASSVLLRANEQFF
TGTGCCAGCAGCGTCTTGCTTAGGGCGAATGAGCAGTTCTTC
>-|TRBV30|13|TRBJ2-2|-
CAWSPENTGELFF
TGTGCCTGGAGTCCCGAGAACACCGGGGAGCTGTTTTTT
>TRBD1|TRBV5-1|14|TRBJ2-7|-
CASSSGTGAHEQYF
TGCGCCAGCAGCTCCGGGACAGGGGCTCACGAGCAGTACTTC
>TRBD1|TRBV29-1|15|TRBJ1-1|-
CSVGPPTQGYTEAFF
TGCAGCGTGGGTCCCCCCACACAGGGGTACACTGAAGCTTTCTTT
>-|TRBV27|12|TRBJ1-5|once
CASRTGQWPQHF
TGTGCCAGCAGGACGGGGCAGTGGCCCCAGCATTTT
>-|TRBV7-2|16|TRBJ2-5|-
CASSLALRLRLETQYF
TGTGCCAGCAGCTTAGCGCTACGATTGAGGCTCGAGACCCAGTACTTC
>TRBD2|TRBV19|15|TRBJ2-1|-
CASSTVAGLYNEQFF
TGTGCCAGTAGTACGGTAGCGGGCCTATACAATGAGCAGTTCTTC
>-|TRBV29-1|13|TRBJ1-2|-
CSVESRASYGYTF
TGCAGCGTTGAATCCAGGGCGAGCTATGGCTACACCTTC
>TRBD2|TRBV5-1|16|TRBJ2-3|-
CASSLGTSDPTDTQYF
TGCGCCAGCAGCTTGGGGACTAGCGATCCCACAGATACGCAGTATTTT
>TRBD2|TRBV28|16|TRBJ2-7|-
CASSQTRTSGFYEQYF
TGTGCCAGCAGTCAAACCAGGACTAGCGGGTTCTACGAGCAGTACTTC
>TRBD1|TRBV27|14|TRBJ2-3|-
CASSPGQGTDTQYF
TGTGCCAGCAGCCCGGGACAGGGGACAGATACGCAGTATTTT
>-|TRBV25-1|15|TRBJ1-2|-
CASGGLEGWDYGYTF
TGTGCCAGCGGCGGTTTAGAGGGTTGGGACTATGGCTACACCTTC
>TRBD2|TRBV7-8|15|TRBJ2-1|-
CASSPREGVDNEQFF
TGTGCCAGCAGCCCCCGGGAGGGGGTGGACAATGAGCAGTTCTTC
>-|TRBV5-1|13|TRBJ1-5|-
CASSLRGNQPQHF
TGCGCCAGCAGCTTAAGAGGCAATCAGCCCCAGCATTTT
>-|TRBV4-1|14|TRBJ1-1|-
CASSQGQVYTEAFF
TGCGCCAGCAGCCAAGGACAGGTGTACACTGAAGCTTTCTTT
>-|TRBV18|16|TRBJ1-1|-
CASSYRAGLGDTEAFF
TGTGCCAGCTCATATCGGGCAGGGCTGGGGGACACTGAAGCTTTCTTT
>-|TRBV27|13|TRBJ2-3|once
CASSLTSADTQYF
TGTGCCAGCAGTCTAACGTCGGCAGATACGCAGTATTTT
>TRBD1|TRBV6-6|14|TRBJ2-1|-
CASSQVTGYNEQFF
TGTGCCAGCAGTCAGGTGACAGGGTACAATGAGCAGTTCTTC
>-|TRBV9|15|TRBJ2-7|-
CASSVEGQQGDEQYF
TGTGCCAGCAGCGTAGAGGGCCAACAAGGCGACGAGCAGTACTTC
>TRBD1|TRBV11-2|15|TRBJ2-1|-
CASSPPGQDYNEQFF
TGTGCCAGCAGCCCCCCGGGACAGGACTACAATGAGCAGTTCTTC
>-|TRBV2|11|TRBJ2-1|-
CASAGINEQFF
TGTGCCAGCGCCGGGATCAATGAGCAGTTCTTC
>-|TRBV30|17|TRBJ1-2|-
CAWSARLGIAGPYGYTF
TGTGCCTGGAGCGCCCGGCTAGGGATCGCAGGGCCCTATGGCTACACCTTC
>-|TRBV5-1|13|TRBJ2-3|-
CASSPRLGDTQYF
TGCGCCAGCAGCCCCCGACTAGGAGATACGCAGTATTTT
>-|TRBV7-9|14|TRBJ2-5|-
CASSLVLNQETQYF
TGTGCCAGCAGCTTAGTATTGAACCAAGAGACCCAGTACTTC
>-|TRBV6-1|17|TRBJ2-1|-
CASSEARAGSSYNEQFF
TGTGCCAGCAGTGAAGCGCGGGCGGGATCATCCTACAATGAGCAGTTCTTC
>TRBD1|TRBV27|14|TRBJ1-1|-
CASSSTGGLPEAFF
TGTGCCAGCAGTTCGACAGGGGGTTTGCCTGAAGCTTTCTTT
>-|TRBV7-2|13|TRBJ1-2|-
CASSTGTTYGYTF
TGTGCCAGCAGCACCGGGACTACCTATGGCTACACCTTC
>-|TRBV28|11|TRBJ2-7|-
CASGVKYEQYF
TGTGCCAGCGGAGTAAAATACGAGCAGTACTTC
>-|TRBV6-5|11|TRBJ2-1|-
CASSSADEQFF
TGTGCCAGCAGTTCCGCCGATGAGCAGTTCTTC
>-|TRBV2|15|TRBJ1-1|-
CASSEIHRADTEAFF
TGTGCCAGCAGTGAGATACACAGAGCGGACACTGAAGCTTTCTTT